The 25 T cell receptor beta chains listed next were all sequenced from one sample in a study of T cells in Graves' hyperthyroidism and ophthalmopathy. RNA transcripts were the template for amplifying TCR beta CDR3 regions. HTBI primers drove first-round RT-PCR of the TCR CDR3. TCRdb passed the multiplex PCR reads through MiXCR, listing each CDR3 protein once. This sample has a few hundred thousand distinct CDR3 sequences, with around 45% found just once. The sequencing input was peripheral blood or thyroid tissue (not recorded which). These receptors came from a woman under 30 with Graves' hyperthyroidism.

The rearrangement links TRBV2 to TRBJ1-4; D possibly corresponds to TRBD1 (5 bases). The germline V gene encodes CDR1 SNHLY and CDR2 FYNNEI. The CDR3 is 11 amino acids. V was cut by 9 bases and J by 11 bases, with 13 bases left in between. DNA of the CDR3: TGTGCCAGTGATCAGGGCGGGAAACTGTTTTTT. This encodes CASDQGGKLFF. The variable domain in full, with the rest retrieved from reference TRBV2 and TRBJ1-4, is EPEVTQTPSHQVTQMGQEVILRCVPISNHLYFYWYRQILGQKVEFLVSFYNNEISEKSEIFDDQFSVERPDGSNFTLKIRSTKLEDSAMYFCASDQGGKLFFGSGTQLSVL.

This clonotype came up a few times. This chain connects TRBV15 to TRBJ2-1; 11 positions match TRBD2. Trimming at V came to 3 bases and at J to 5 bases, leaving 9 bases not matched to a gene. CDR3 length: 17 amino acids. Per the germline V gene, CDR1 is LNHNV and CDR2 is YYDKDF (reference sequence). CDR3 DNA: TGTGCCACCAGCAGGACTGCACCGGGACTAGCGGACAATGAGCAGTTCTTC. Residues: CATSRTAPGLADNEQFF.

This chain links TRBV15 with TRBJ1-4; D is undetermined. V gave up 3 bases and J gave up 2 bases, with 10 bases separating them. The CDR3 consists of 15 residues. The germline CDR1 and CDR2 sequences are LNHNV and YYDKDF (reference sequence). CDR3: CATSRVDGTNEKLFF. The CDR3 coding sequence is TGTGCCACCAGCAGGGTAGACGGGACTAATGAAAAACTGTTTTTT.

Ten or more counts support this clonotype. The chain uses TRBV9 and TRBJ2-7, with D maybe TRBD2 (5 bases). There are 14 residues in the CDR3. V lost 4 bases, J lost 3 bases, and 14 bases lay in between. Germline V CDR1 and CDR2: SGDLS, YYNGEE. CDR3 protein: CASSPRIEGYEQYF. CDR3 DNA: TGTGCCAGCAGCCCTCGGATAGAGGGCTACGAGCAGTACTTC.

This chain links TRBV29-1 with TRBJ2-7; D may correspond to TRBD1 or TRBD2 (5 bases each). Germline CDR1 SQVTM, CDR2 ANQGSEA. The CDR3 is 15 residues long. Trimming shortened V by 8 bases and J by 3 bases, and 23 bases separated the two germline ends. The CDR3 loop is CSSPSGRAGLYEQYF. Written as DNA, the CDR3 is TGCAGCAGCCCATCGGGGCGAGCCGGGCTCTACGAGCAGTACTTC.

This clonotype was detected only a few times. At one of its ends the junction is not consistent with the germline gene, which may arise from a read error. This rearrangement joins TRBV4-1 to TRBJ2-5, with D unresolved. Germline loops: CDR1 MGHRA, CDR2 YSYEKL. This CDR3 contains 10 residues. The DNA for the CDR3 is TGCGCCAGCAGCCAAGAGTCCCAGTACTTC. Protein sequence: CASSQESQYF.

This clonotype was picked up many times. V gene TRBV6-5 combines with J gene TRBJ1-3; a possible D gene is TRBD1 (6 bases). V was pared by 4 bases and J by 10 bases, with 17 bases between. Per germline, CDR1 MNHEY and CDR2 SVGAGI. The CDR3 totals 14 residues. CDR3: CASSSTTGQTTIYF. CDR3 DNA: TGTGCCAGCAGTTCAACAACTGGACAGACAACCATATATTTT.

This clonotype was seen repeatedly, ten times or more. J is TRBJ1-5 and V is TRBV12-5; 9 bases agree with TRBD1. V trimming: 5 bases; J trimming: 5 bases; junction bases outside the gene matches: 10. Germline V gene lookup returns CDR1 LGHNT and CDR2 FRNRAP. The CDR3 is 16 amino acids. The CDR3 reads CASGPVGQGWYQPQHF. The DNA of the CDR3 is TGTGCTAGTGGTCCCGTCGGACAGGGGTGGTATCAGCCCCAGCATTTT.

V usage is TRBV25-1 and J usage is TRBJ2-7, with 7 bases lining up with TRBD1. This CDR3 spans 13 amino acids. V lost 4 bases, J lost 7 bases, and 7 bases stayed unmatched. Germline-derived CDR1 and CDR2 are MGHDK and SYGVNS. The CDR3 region is CASSGARGSEQYF. The CDR3, as DNA: TGTGCCAGCAGTGGCGCCAGGGGGAGTGAGCAGTACTTC.

This clonotype was counted many times. The V gene is TRBV29-1, the J gene TRBJ1-5; unclear D gene. The V end was cut by 4 bases, the J end by 5 bases, with 9 bases between. CDR1 SQVTM and CDR2 ANQGSEA come from the germline V gene. The CDR3 has 12 residues. CDR3 amino acids: CSVVFGDQPQHF. CDR3 nucleotides: TGCAGCGTTGTTTTCGGGGATCAGCCCCAGCATTTT.

The CDR3 DNA is TGTGCCAGCATTCAGGGACAGGGGCACAGCAATCAGCCCCAGCATTTT. Residues: CASIQGQGHSNQPQHF. The gene calls are TRBV12-3 or TRBV12-4 and TRBJ1-5; 10 nucleotides align to TRBD1. J gave up 1 base and V 7 bases, and 7 bases lay outside the gene matches. The CDR3 is 16 amino acids.

This clonotype was seen at least ten times. The genes are TRBV10-3 and TRBJ2-1; tentatively, D is TRBD2 (6 bases). Germline assignment: CDR1 ENHRY and CDR2 SYGVKD. The CDR3 has 16 residues. V lost 6 bases and J lost 5, with 20 bases in between. The CDR3 DNA follows: TGTGCCATCAGCAACCGCCTTTTCGAGCGGGACAATGAGCAGTTCTTC. It is translated as CAISNRLFERDNEQFF.

V usage is TRBV15 and J usage is TRBJ1-2; perhaps TRBD1 as D (6 bases). CDR1 and CDR2 from the germline V gene are LNHNV and YYDKDF (reference sequence). The CDR3 has 11 residues. CDR3 amino acids: CTPGQKYGYTF. CDR3 sequence (DNA): TGTACCCCCGGACAGAAATATGGCTACACCTTC.

The rearrangement joins TRBV15 to TRBJ2-7; 7 bases are a match to TRBD1. V lost 0 bases to trimming and J lost 7 bases; unmatched junction nucleotides: 9. The CDR3 has 15 residues. Germline V lookup: CDR1 LNHNV, CDR2 YYDKDF (reference sequence). This chain's CDR3 is CATSRDPDRVGEQYF. The CDR3 DNA sequence: TGTGCCACCAGCAGAGACCCTGACAGGGTTGGGGAGCAGTACTTC.

This clonotype was seen ten or more times. This chain joins TRBV4-1 and TRBJ1-1; D is undetermined. CDR1 and CDR2 (germline): MGHRA, YSYEKL. The CDR3 has 13 amino acids. Trimming removed 5 bases from V and 1 base from J, with 8 bases in between. CDR3 DNA sequence: TGCGCCAGCAGCGACGTAAAGAACACTGAAGCTTTCTTT. Translation: CASSDVKNTEAFF.

The chain joins TRBV2 to TRBJ2-3; 8 positions agree with TRBD1. The length of the CDR3 is 15 residues. Trimming took 2 bases from V and 5 from J; bases not matched to a gene: 6. Germline V CDR1 and CDR2: SNHLY, FYNNEI. CDR3: CASSERPGGQDTQYF. The CDR3, as DNA: TGTGCCAGCAGTGAAAGGCCAGGGGGCCAAGATACGCAGTATTTT.

The chain recombines TRBV20-1 with TRBJ1-5, with D unclear. Trimming took off 4 bases at V and 11 bases at J, with 30 bases between the two ends. This CDR3 comprises 17 residues. Germline lookup yields CDR1 DFQATT and CDR2 SNEGSKA (reference sequence). The CDR3 region is CSANPSDFRLPQETQHF. Here the CDR3 DNA reads TGCAGTGCTAACCCCTCCGATTTCCGACTGCCACAAGAGACCCAGCATTTT.

Comment on this clonotype: With a much larger clone just one base away, this may be a read error. The chain uses TRBV7-3 and TRBJ1-4; tentative D call: TRBD1 (6 bases). Germline loops: CDR1 SGHTA, CDR2 FQGTGA. This CDR3 has 15 amino acids. DNA of the CDR3: TGTGCCAGCAGCTTACGTGGGACAACTAGTGAAAAACTGTTTTTT. Translation: CASSLRGTTSEKLFF.

The rearrangement links TRBV20-1 to TRBJ2-5; TRBD2 matches at 9 bases. The length of the CDR3 is 13 residues. CDR1 is DFQATT and CDR2 is SNEGSKA in the germline V gene (reference sequence). The CDR3 here is CSDLAGDGETQYF. For the CDR3, the DNA is TGCAGCGACTTAGCGGGAGACGGGGAGACCCAGTACTTC.

This clonotype was picked up one time. A much larger clone lies one base from this, so it may be a read error. Because it lacks the conserved phenylalanine or tryptophan at the end, this CDR3 is likely a read error. V is TRBV19 and J is TRBJ2-2; TRBD2 aligns across 9 bases. After removal of 1 base from V and 6 bases from J, the junction contained 6 bases not matched to a gene. This CDR3 region has 16 residues. Germline values: CDR1 LNHDA, CDR2 SQIVND (reference sequence). As DNA, the CDR3 is TGTGCCAGTAGTATAGTAGGCGGGAGGGCCGCCGGGGAGCTGTTTCTT. Its translation is CASSIVGGRAAGELFL.

This chain uses TRBV24-1 with TRBJ2-2; D remains ambiguous. CDR3 size: 16 residues. V lost 5 bases and J 2 bases, leaving 14 bases between the germline ends. Germline V gene lookup returns CDR1 KGHDR and CDR2 SFDVKD. The CDR3 DNA follows: TGTGCCACCAGTGCTAGAATGAGAGGTAACACCGGGGAGCTGTTTTTT. The encoded protein is CATSARMRGNTGELFF.

This clonotype was detected only once. The gene calls are TRBV4-1 and TRBJ2-7, with a possible D match to TRBD1 (5 bases). The V gene lost 4 bases and the J gene lost 7 bases, with 20 bases spanning the gap. Germline V gene lookup returns CDR1 MGHRA and CDR2 YSYEKL. CDR3 length: 15 residues. This chain's CDR3 is CASSPGLGREEEQYF. In DNA form, the CDR3 reads TGCGCCAGCAGCCCCGGGTTAGGCAGGGAAGAAGAGCAGTACTTC.

This clonotype came up many times. J is TRBJ1-2 and V is TRBV19; no clear D. Germline CDR1 is LNHDA and CDR2 is SQIVND (reference sequence). V was trimmed by 3 bases and J by 4 bases, leaving 9 bases between them. The CDR3 covers 13 residues. CDR3 residues: CASSITLSYGYTF. CDR3 DNA: TGTGCCAGTAGTATTACATTATCCTATGGCTACACCTTC.

This clonotype came up many times. The chain is built from TRBV2 and TRBJ2-5, with D unclear. The CDR3 runs 16 residues. Trimming removed 6 bases at V and 1 base at J, with 18 bases between. Per the germline V gene, CDR1 is SNHLY and CDR2 is FYNNEI. The CDR3 protein is CASRPSISQFQETQYF. CDR3 nucleotides: TGTGCCAGCAGACCGTCGATCTCACAATTCCAAGAGACCCAGTACTTC.

The chain links TRBV15 to TRBJ1-6; D is unresolved. Germline values: CDR1 LNHNV, CDR2 YYDKDF (reference sequence). The CDR3 length is 13 residues. V lost 3 bases, J lost 7 bases, and 7 bases lay in between. DNA for the CDR3: TGTGCCACCAGCAGCGTAGGGAATTCACCCCTCCACTTT. This gives the protein CATSSVGNSPLHF.